The next 25 T cell receptor beta chains were all read from a single sample in a study of T cells after yellow fever vaccination. MiXCR was run by TCRdb on the 5' RACE reads, yielding one entry per CDR3 protein. The table lists about 63,000 distinct CDR3 sequences, roughly 7.4% of them singletons. Specimen: CD8+ T cells sorted from PBMCs, collected 15 days after the yellow fever booster vaccination. All receptors derive from a young man who received the YFV17D yellow fever vaccine.

The CDR3 loop is CSVEVYPGGSSYEQYF. In DNA, the CDR3 is TGCAGCGTTGAAGTTTATCCAGGGGGGAGCTCCTACGAGCAGTACTTC. V and J are TRBV29-1 and TRBJ2-7; D might be TRBD1 (7 bases). Per germline, CDR1 SQVTM and CDR2 ANQGSEA. CDR3 length: 16 amino acids. V was clipped by 1 base and J by 0 bases, with 16 bases between them.

This clonotype was observed at least ten times. J is TRBJ2-5 and V is TRBV7-9; 7 positions match TRBD2. The CDR3 is 16 residues long. The ends lost 2 bases at V and 2 bases at J; junction bases unmatched: 8. The germline gives CDR1 SEHNR, CDR2 FQNEAQ (reference sequence). This CDR3 reads CASSLLRESAQETQYF. The CDR3 nucleotides are TGTGCCAGCAGCTTATTGCGGGAGTCCGCACAAGAGACCCAGTACTTC. Drawing the rest from reference TRBV7-9 and TRBJ2-5, the complete variable domain is DTGVSQNPRHKITKRGQNVTFRCDPISEHNRLYWYRQTLGQGPEFLTYFQNEAQLEKSRLLSDRFSAERPKGSFSTLEIQRTEQGDSAMYLCASSLLRESAQETQYFGPGTRLLVL.

This clonotype came up many times. This chain joins TRBV6-1 and TRBJ2-1, with TRBD2 as a possible D gene (7 bases). The CDR3 has 14 amino acids. Trimming left V 8 bases short and J 8 bases short, with 19 bases between. Germline assignment: CDR1 MNHNS and CDR2 SASEGT. The DNA of the CDR3 is TGTGCCAGCCATTTAGGGGGGAGGGGGGATGAGCAGTTCTTC. This sequence encodes CASHLGGRGDEQFF.

This clonotype came up many times. The gene calls are TRBV12-3 or TRBV12-4 and TRBJ2-1, with 7 nucleotides matching TRBD1. The CDR3 covers 13 residues. Trimming at V came to 4 bases and at J to 8 bases, leaving 5 bases not matched to a gene. Written as DNA, the CDR3 is TGTGCCAGCAGTTCCCATCAGGGGGATGAGCAGTTCTTC. It encodes CASSSHQGDEQFF.

This clonotype was seen at least ten times. V is TRBV20-1 and J is TRBJ2-7; 10 bases agree with TRBD1. CDR3 length equals 14 residues. The germline V gene encodes CDR1 DFQATT and CDR2 SNEGSKA (reference sequence). V was clipped by 5 bases and J by 4 bases; unmatched bases: 8. The CDR3 sequence: CSAPGQGGLYEQYF. The CDR3 region has the DNA TGCAGTGCTCCTGGACAGGGGGGATTATACGAGCAGTACTTC.

This clonotype was recorded at least ten times. V and J are TRBV4-1 and TRBJ2-1, with D tentatively TRBD2 (6 bases). CDR1 and CDR2 from the germline V gene are MGHRA and YSYEKL. The CDR3 is made up of 16 amino acids. The V end was cut by 4 bases, the J end by 5 bases, with 18 bases between. The CDR3 DNA is TGCGCCAGCAGCCTGACCGCCGGGACTGGGGACAATGAGCAGTTCTTC. Residues: CASSLTAGTGDNEQFF.

Many counts were recorded for this clonotype. The V call is TRBV7-9, the J call TRBJ1-1, with a possible D match to TRBD1 (6 bases). V shed 4 bases and J shed 2 bases, with 8 bases lying between them. This CDR3 has 13 amino acids. Germline assignment: CDR1 SEHNR and CDR2 FQNEAQ (reference sequence). In nucleotides, the CDR3 is TGTGCCAGCAGCTCAGGGGTTAACACTGAAGCTTTCTTT. Its protein is CASSSGVNTEAFF.

This clonotype was detected ten times or more. This rearrangement joins TRBV24-1 to TRBJ1-1; D call uncertain. Germline CDR1 reads KGHDR; CDR2 reads SFDVKD. This CDR3 is 13 amino acids long. Trimming removed 2 bases at V and 1 base at J, with 4 bases between. CDR3 bases: TGTGCCACCAGTGATTCTCGGAACACTGAAGCTTTCTTT. It specifies CATSDSRNTEAFF.

This clonotype was counted at least ten times. The V and J genes are TRBV30 and TRBJ2-3, with 7 bases that match TRBD1. Losses at the gene ends were 0 bases for V and 1 base for J; bases not matched to a gene: 4. CDR3 length: 15 residues. CDR1 and CDR2 from the germline V gene are GTSNPN and SVGIG (reference sequence). The CDR3 spells CAWSVWQGGTDTQYF. The CDR3 coding sequence is TGTGCCTGGAGTGTATGGCAGGGGGGCACAGATACGCAGTATTTT. Full variable domain (missing parts from reference TRBV30 and TRBJ2-3): SQTIHQWPATLVQPVGSPLSLECTVEGTSNPNLYWYRQAAGRGLQLLFYSVGIGQISSEVPQNLSASRPQDRQFILSSKKLLLSDSGFYLCAWSVWQGGTDTQYFGPGTRLTVL.

With regard to this clonotype: This may be a read error, as it is one base from a much larger clone. The chain carries TRBV15 and TRBJ2-1; D possibly matches TRBD1 or TRBD2 (5 bases each). The CDR3 runs 15 residues. Trimming took off 3 bases at V and 10 bases at J, with 19 bases between the two ends. Germline V gene lookup returns CDR1 LNHNV and CDR2 YYDKDF (reference sequence). The CDR3 here is CATSSGDGAAREQFF. As DNA, the CDR3 is TGTGCCACCAGCAGCGGTGACGGGGCCGCGAGGGAGCAGTTCTTC.

This clonotype was observed a few times. V is TRBV5-1 and J is TRBJ2-1, with 9 positions matching TRBD1. This CDR3 spans 15 amino acids. Germline trimming cut 5 bases from V and 0 bases from J; bases unmatched to any gene: 3. In germline, CDR1 is SGHRS, CDR2 YFSETQ. This chain's CDR3 is CASSGTGSSYNEQFF. CDR3 nucleotide sequence: TGCGCCAGCAGTGGGACAGGGAGCTCCTACAATGAGCAGTTCTTC. The full variable domain, with the rest looked up from reference TRBV5-1 and TRBJ2-1, is KAGVTQTPRYLIKTRGQQVTLSCSPISGHRSVSWYQQTPGQGLQFLFEYFSETQRNKGNFPGRFSGRQFSNSRSEMNVSTLELGDSALYLCASSGTGSSYNEQFFGPGTRLTVL.

The genes are TRBV5-6 and TRBJ2-2; a possible D gene is TRBD1 (5 bases). The germline gives CDR1 SGHDT, CDR2 YYEEEE. The CDR3 totals 15 residues. V was pared by 1 base and J by 7 bases, with 14 bases between. This chain's CDR3 is CASSLTGHIDGELFF. The CDR3 nucleotides are TGTGCCAGCAGCTTGACAGGCCACATTGACGGGGAGCTGTTTTTT.

A note on this clonotype: This could be a read error, since a much larger clone is one nucleotide away. V usage is TRBV7-9 and J usage is TRBJ1-1; 8 positions agree with TRBD1. Germline V gene data show CDR1 as SEHNR and CDR2 as FQNEAQ (reference sequence). This CDR3 comprises 17 residues. The CDR3 DNA reads TGTACCAGCAGCCAGAATTTCGGGACAGGACTTCACACTGAAGCTTTCTTT. Translated: CTSSQNFGTGLHTEAFF.

The sample holds many counts of this clonotype. The gene calls are TRBV12-3 or TRBV12-4 and TRBJ1-5, with D unresolved. V gave up 3 bases and J gave up 7 bases, with 7 bases separating them. This CDR3 spans 12 amino acids. CDR3 DNA: TGTGCCAGCAGTTTGAAGTCGCAGCCCCAGCATTTT. Amino acid sequence: CASSLKSQPQHF.

This clonotype appeared many times. The CDR3 coding sequence is TGCAGTGCTAGAACGCTAGCGGGCTACAATGAGCAGTTCTTC. Encoded protein: CSARTLAGYNEQFF. The chain couples TRBV20-1 to TRBJ2-1; 8 bases agree with TRBD2. The CDR3 sequence is 14 residues long. The germline V gene has CDR1 DFQATT and CDR2 SNEGSKA (reference sequence). The V and J ends lost 2 bases and 3 bases, in that order; junction bases with no gene match: 3.

The rearrangement links TRBV7-9 to TRBJ2-2; D is uncertain. Germline V gene data show CDR1 as SEHNR and CDR2 as FQNEAQ (reference sequence). The CDR3 covers 14 residues. Trimming stripped 5 bases from V and 1 base from J, with 8 bases between. The CDR3 spells CASSRAGNTGELFF. CDR3 nucleotide sequence: TGTGCCAGCAGCCGCGCCGGGAACACCGGGGAGCTGTTTTTT.

In the case of this clonotype: A much larger clone differs by one base, so this may be a read error. The chain uses TRBV15 and TRBJ1-1; D perhaps matches TRBD1 (5 bases). The CDR3 has 17 amino acids. Germline lookup yields CDR1 LNHNV and CDR2 YYDKDF (reference sequence). V was trimmed by 1 base and J by 10 bases, leaving 25 bases between them. As DNA, the CDR3 is TGTGCCACCAGCAGAGGCATTGATCCAGGGCCTAGGTTAGTAGCTTTCTTT. Translating it yields CATSRGIDPGPRLVAFF.

The chain links TRBV5-6 to TRBJ2-1, with D perhaps matching TRBD1 or TRBD2 (5 bases each). Trimming pared 4 bases from V and 4 bases from J, leaving 15 bases between. CDR1 and CDR2 from the germline V gene are SGHDT and YYEEEE. The CDR3 spans 15 residues. This CDR3 reads CASSPVRESYNEQFF. The CDR3 DNA sequence: TGTGCCAGCAGCCCTGTCAGGGAGAGTTACAATGAGCAGTTCTTC.

This clonotype occurred many times. V gene TRBV27 combines with J gene TRBJ2-7; TRBD1 matches 8 bases. Germline CDR1 is MNHEY and CDR2 is SMNVEV (reference sequence). Trimming removed 5 bases from V and 2 bases from J; junction bases left unmatched: 5. This CDR3 has 14 residues. The CDR3 reads CASSVGTGAYEQYF. The CDR3 DNA reads TGTGCCAGCAGTGTCGGGACAGGTGCCTACGAGCAGTACTTC.

This clonotype occurred many times. The chain combines TRBV10-2 with TRBJ1-1, with TRBD1 matching over 9 bases. The CDR3 sequence is 15 residues long. Looked up from germline, CDR1 is WSHSY and CDR2 is SAAADI. Trimming at V came to 7 bases and at J to 5 bases, leaving 11 bases not matched to a gene. The CDR3 DNA reads TGCGCCAGCATGCGTCTTAGACAGGGGGTTACTGAAGCTTTCTTT. It yields the protein CASMRLRQGVTEAFF.

In its sample, this clonotype was seen many times. The V gene is TRBV19, the J gene TRBJ1-1, with D perhaps TRBD1 (6 bases). CDR1 is LNHDA and CDR2 is SQIVND in the germline V gene (reference sequence). The V gene lost 4 bases and the J gene lost 3 bases, with 15 bases spanning the gap. This CDR3 has 15 amino acids. The CDR3 loop is CASSRKDRPDTEAFF. CDR3 coding DNA: TGTGCCAGTAGTAGGAAAGACAGGCCGGACACTGAAGCTTTCTTT.

By sample fraction, this clonotype is medium-sized (0.01 to 0.1%). The rearrangement links TRBV7-9 to TRBJ2-2; D is unresolved. CDR3 length: 14 residues. Germline V gene data show CDR1 as SEHNR and CDR2 as FQNEAQ (reference sequence). V lost 2 bases and J lost 0, with 4 bases in between. CDR3 bases: TGTGCCAGCAGCTTAAACCCGAACACCGGGGAGCTGTTTTTT. Its protein is CASSLNPNTGELFF. Complete variable domain (other parts from reference TRBV7-9 and TRBJ2-2): DTGVSQNPRHKITKRGQNVTFRCDPISEHNRLYWYRQTLGQGPEFLTYFQNEAQLEKSRLLSDRFSAERPKGSFSTLEIQRTEQGDSAMYLCASSLNPNTGELFFGEGSRLTVL.

This clonotype was observed at least ten times. The V gene is TRBV5-5, the J gene TRBJ2-7, with a tentative D call TRBD2 (6 bases). The germline V and J ends were trimmed by 8 bases and 3 bases, with 18 bases remaining between them. This CDR3 comprises 14 residues. Germline-derived CDR1 and CDR2 are SGHKS and YYEKEE (reference sequence). The CDR3 region has the DNA TGTGCCAGTGGGGAAGCCGGGAGAAGCTACGAGCAGTACTTC. This gives the protein CASGEAGRSYEQYF.

This clonotype has ten or more counts. The chain combines TRBV11-1 with TRBJ2-5, with TRBD2 matching 7 bases. Germline V gene data show CDR1 as SGHAT and CDR2 as FQDESV (reference sequence). The CDR3 is 18 residues long. J was trimmed by 0 bases and V by 2 bases; bases with no gene match: 12. This chain's CDR3 is CASSLSEVAGEHQETQYF. CDR3 coding DNA: TGTGCCAGCAGCTTAAGTGAGGTCGCGGGGGAGCACCAAGAGACCCAGTACTTC.

This clonotype was observed many times. The chain uses TRBV20-1 and TRBJ1-3; perhaps TRBD1 as D (6 bases). Trimming left V 5 bases short and J 6 bases short, with 11 bases between. The CDR3 length is 12 residues. CDR1 is DFQATT and CDR2 is SNEGSKA in the germline V gene (reference sequence). The CDR3 sequence: CSAPGTKNTIYF. CDR3 DNA: TGCAGTGCTCCCGGGACAAAAAACACCATATATTTT.